One sample yielded the 24 T cell receptor beta chains listed below, sequenced in a study of shared clonotypes between healthy human individuals. Method: immunoSEQ multiplex PCR; TCRdb's copy keeps in-frame clones and lacks some. Here the sample spans fewer than 600,000 clones, 75% to 80% being singletons. Sequencing was carried out using PBMCs. These TCRs come from a woman aged 40 to 50 in good health. Some clones in this sample may be carry-over from other donors' samples.

This clone showed up just once. Given a much more abundant clone one base away, this may be a read error. The CDR3, as DNA: TGTGCCAGCAACGTATCGGACAGGGGTTTTTACGAGCAGTACTTC. Residues: CASNVSDRGFYEQYF. This rearrangement joins TRBV9 to TRBJ2-7, with 9 nucleotides matching TRBD1. Germline V lookup: CDR1 SGDLS, CDR2 YYNGEE. The CDR3 is made up of 15 amino acids.

This clone has only a few counts. The chain recombines TRBV28 with TRBJ2-5; 10 nucleotides agree with TRBD1. The end of the DNA aligns better with TRBJ2-7, so the J call may be wrong. Germline CDR1 reads MDHEN; CDR2 reads SYDVKM. This CDR3 has 13 amino acids. CDR3 region: CATWGQGNYEQYF. The CDR3 DNA reads as TGTGCCACCTGGGGACAGGGGAACTACGAGCAGTACTTC.

This clone was observed once. The chain couples TRBV27 to TRBJ1-1; D ambiguous. Germline V gene sequence: CDR1 MNHEY, CDR2 SMNVEV (reference sequence). Trimming removed 3 bases from V and 7 bases from J, with 15 bases in between. This CDR3 contains 14 residues. The CDR3 reads CASSFVGSPGEAFF. Here the CDR3 DNA reads TGTGCCAGCAGTTTCGTTGGGTCCCCGGGTGAAGCTTTCTTT.

The chain joins TRBV25-1 to TRBJ1-5; the match to TRBD1 covers 9 bases. CDR3 size: 16 residues. V lost 11 bases and J lost 4; bases outside the gene matches: 15. Looked up from germline, CDR1 is MGHDK and CDR2 is SYGVNS. CDR3 bases: TGTGCCTTCAGGTCAGGACAGGGGCGAAAAAATCAGCCCCAGCATTTT. Translated, it gives CAFRSGQGRKNQPQHF.

This chain connects TRBV18 to TRBJ2-5, with 8 nucleotides matching TRBD2. The CDR3 consists of 13 residues. With 8 bases clipped from V and 3 bases from J, the junction kept 5 bases outside the gene matches. Per the germline V gene, CDR1 is KGHSH and CDR2 is LQKENI. CDR3 sequence (DNA): TGTGCCAGCGGGATAGCGGGAAAAGAGACCCAGTACTTC. Translation: CASGIAGKETQYF.

V gene TRBV28 combines with J gene TRBJ1-2; D is unclear. The V and J ends lost 1 base and 2 bases respectively, with 5 bases between them. Germline CDR1 MDHEN, CDR2 SYDVKM. This CDR3 is built from 13 residues. The CDR3 reads CASSLFWNYGYTF. CDR3 bases: TGTGCCAGCAGTTTATTCTGGAACTATGGCTACACCTTC.

The V call is TRBV5-5, the J call TRBJ1-5; unclear D gene. The germline CDR1 and CDR2 sequences are SGHKS and YYEKEE (reference sequence). Between the trimmed V and J ends, which lost 5 bases and 2 bases, there was a span of 17 bases. The length of the CDR3 is 16 residues. The chain's CDR3 is CASSPDPTPGNQPQHF. The CDR3, as DNA: TGTGCCAGCAGTCCGGACCCTACCCCGGGCAATCAGCCCCAGCATTTT.

The chain links TRBV30 to TRBJ2-7; a possible D gene is TRBD2 (6 bases). The CDR3 covers 15 residues. Germline lookup yields CDR1 GTSNPN and CDR2 SVGIG (reference sequence). V was trimmed by 0 bases and J by 0 bases, leaving 12 bases between them. CDR3 in amino acids: CAWSVTGESSYEQYF. The CDR3, as DNA: TGTGCCTGGAGTGTAACGGGGGAAAGCTCCTACGAGCAGTACTTC.

The chain has TRBV4-3 and TRBJ1-4, with a tentative D call TRBD1 (5 bases). There are 16 residues in the CDR3. Per germline, CDR1 LGHNA and CDR2 YSLEER. The ends were cut back, 1 base at V and 4 bases at J, with 13 bases in the middle. CDR3 nucleotide sequence: TGCGCCAGCAGCCAAGGAAGGGGCTGGGTTAATGAAAAACTGTTTTTT. Translating gives CASSQGRGWVNEKLFF.

The chain is built from TRBV5-4 and TRBJ2-7; tentatively, D is TRBD2 (6 bases). V was cut by 4 bases and J by 1 base, with 15 bases left in between. This CDR3 contains 15 residues. The germline CDR1 and CDR2 sequences are SGHNT and YYREEE (reference sequence). The CDR3 region has the DNA TGTGCCAGCAGCGCGCCCCAACTAGCATCCTACGAGCAGTACTTC. It encodes CASSAPQLASYEQYF.

The V and J genes are TRBV12-5 and TRBJ2-3; 7 bases are shared with TRBD1. V lost 6 bases to trimming and J lost 0 bases; unmatched junction nucleotides: 9. Germline loops: CDR1 LGHNT, CDR2 FRNRAP. The CDR3 length is 16 residues. CDR3 loop: CASGPGTATSTDTQYF. The CDR3 nucleotides read TGTGCTAGTGGCCCTGGGACAGCGACTAGCACAGATACGCAGTATTTT. Together with reference TRBV12-5 and TRBJ2-3, the CDR3 gives the full variable domain: DARVTQTPRHKVTEMGQEVTMRCQPILGHNTVFWYRQTMMQGLELLAYFRNRAPLDDSGMPKDRFSAEMPDATLATLKIQPSEPRDSAVYFCASGPGTATSTDTQYFGPGTRLTVL.

The CDR3 loop is CSVNGLAQETQYF. DNA for the CDR3: TGCAGCGTCAATGGACTAGCCCAAGAGACCCAGTACTTC. The chain is built from TRBV29-1 and TRBJ2-5, with 8 bases that match TRBD2. Germline trimming cut 6 bases from V and 1 base from J; bases unmatched to any gene: 4. Germline assignment: CDR1 SQVTM and CDR2 ANQGSEA. This CDR3 is built from 13 residues.

This clone was recorded a few times. Within the sample, other DNA sequences also encode this same CDR3. The chain recombines TRBV11-3 with TRBJ2-3, with 9 bases that match TRBD2. The CDR3 is 14 amino acids. CDR1 and CDR2 (germline): SGHNT, YENEEA. V lost 5 bases and J lost 6; bases outside the gene matches: 6. The CDR3 sequence: CASSPGLATDTQYF. The CDR3 coding sequence is TGTGCCAGCAGCCCGGGACTAGCTACGGATACGCAGTATTTT.

The chain joins TRBV28 to TRBJ2-3; no firm D call. V shed 6 bases and J shed 4 bases, with 8 bases lying between them. Germline loops: CDR1 MDHEN, CDR2 SYDVKM. The CDR3 covers 12 residues. The CDR3 loop reads CASRTRADTQYF. The CDR3 DNA is TGTGCCAGCAGGACCCGTGCAGATACGCAGTATTTT.

A word on this clone: The sample carries other DNA sequences with the same CDR3. This chain uses TRBV5-1 with TRBJ1-1, with 10 bases that match TRBD1. Germline loops: CDR1 SGHRS, CDR2 YFSETQ. This CDR3 has 14 residues. Trimming at V came to 0 bases and at J to 5 bases, leaving 1 base not matched to a gene. The CDR3 DNA follows: TGCGCCAGCAGCTTGGGGGGACAGGGGACTGAAGCTTTCTTT. Its translation: CASSLGGQGTEAFF.

A remark on this clone: Other DNA sequences of this sample code for an identical CDR3. This chain connects TRBV28 to TRBJ1-1; a possible D gene is TRBD1 (5 bases). Germline V CDR1 and CDR2: MDHEN, SYDVKM. V was shortened by 4 bases and J by 4 bases, with 10 bases between the two germline ends. This CDR3 has 13 amino acids. Written as DNA, the CDR3 is TGTGCCAGCAGTTCAGGGACGGGCACTGAAGCTTTCTTT. As protein: CASSSGTGTEAFF.

As for this clone: Given a far larger clone just one base away, this is likely a sequencing read error. It is likely a read error, because the conserved phenylalanine at the end of the CDR3 is missing. CDR3 coding DNA: TGTGCCTGGAGTTTTGGTGGGGCCAACGTCCTGACTTCC. This translates into CAWSFGGANVLTS. The gene calls are TRBV30 and TRBJ2-6, with D uncertain. This CDR3 has 13 amino acids. Germline loops: CDR1 GTSNPN, CDR2 SVGIG (reference sequence). The germline V and J ends were trimmed by 2 bases and 3 bases, with 5 bases remaining between them.

The gene calls are TRBV18 and TRBJ2-5, with D perhaps assigned TRBD1 or TRBD2 (5 bases each). Germline values: CDR1 KGHSH, CDR2 LQKENI. The germline V and J ends were trimmed by 6 bases and 3 bases, with 14 bases remaining between them. The CDR3 contains 14 residues. CDR3 sequence reads: CASSRTGPKETQYF. For the CDR3, the DNA is TGTGCCAGCTCCCGCACGGGACCGAAAGAGACCCAGTACTTC.

The rearrangement links TRBV19 to TRBJ1-5; D remains unclear. Germline lookup yields CDR1 LNHDA and CDR2 SQIVND (reference sequence). V lost 4 bases and J 5 bases, leaving 9 bases between the germline ends. The CDR3 totals 13 residues. The CDR3 region is CASSTTGDQPQHF. DNA for the CDR3: TGTGCCAGTAGTACTACGGGAGATCAGCCCCAGCATTTT.

The rearrangement links TRBV7-9 to TRBJ2-1; tentatively, D is TRBD1 (5 bases). Per germline, CDR1 SEHNR and CDR2 FQNEAQ (reference sequence). V was shortened by 1 base and J by 7 bases, with 14 bases between the two germline ends. The CDR3 totals 15 residues. CDR3 in amino acids: CASSLVQGSWNEQFF. The CDR3 DNA sequence: TGTGCCAGCAGCTTAGTTCAGGGATCTTGGAATGAGCAGTTCTTC.

Written as DNA, the CDR3 is TGTGCCAGCTCACCAATCCCGGGGGCTAGCAATCAGCCCCAGCATTTT. Protein: CASSPIPGASNQPQHF. The chain recombines TRBV18 with TRBJ1-5; TRBD1 might be the D (6 bases). The length of the CDR3 is 16 residues. V was shortened by 2 bases and J by 0 bases, with 11 bases between the two germline ends. The germline V gene has CDR1 KGHSH and CDR2 LQKENI.

This chain uses TRBV7-3 with TRBJ1-2, with D perhaps matching TRBD1 (5 bases). The CDR3 is made up of 16 amino acids. Germline V gene data show CDR1 as SGHTA and CDR2 as FQGTGA. The V end lost 5 bases, the J end lost 6 bases, and 22 bases lay between the germline ends. The CDR3 spells CASSISGTSDYNGYTF. In DNA form, the CDR3 reads TGTGCCAGCAGCATATCCGGGACTTCCGATTACAATGGCTACACCTTC. Full variable domain (rest looked up from reference TRBV7-3 and TRBJ1-2): GAGVSQTPSNKVTEKGKYVELRCDPISGHTALYWYRQSLGQGPEFLIYFQGTGAADDSGLPNDRFFAVRPEGSVSTLKIQRTERGDSAVYLCASSISGTSDYNGYTFGSGTRLTVV.

This chain uses TRBV6-4 with TRBJ2-7; D not certain. CDR3 length: 16 residues. Germline V gives CDR1 MRHNA, CDR2 SNTAGT. The V and J ends lost 6 bases and 0 bases respectively, with 18 bases between them. This CDR3 is CASRRGPPQSSYEQYF. The CDR3 coding sequence is TGTGCCAGCAGGCGCGGACCGCCTCAATCCTCCTACGAGCAGTACTTC.

In the case of this clone: A clone one base away is much larger, so this may be a read error. J is TRBJ2-5 and V is TRBV4-3; weak D call: TRBD2 (6 bases). The CDR3 length is 15 residues. The V end lost 4 bases, the J end lost 5 bases, and 17 bases lay between the germline ends. Germline CDR1 is LGHNA and CDR2 is YSLEER. CDR3 sequence: CASSRDTSRGETQYF. DNA of the CDR3: TGCGCCAGCAGCCGAGATACTAGCCGCGGCGAGACCCAGTACTTC.